This is a list of T cell receptor beta chains from one sample in a study of blood T cell repertoires in COVID-19. Using immunoSEQ multiplex PCR, the repertoire was profiled, and TCRdb retains in-frame clones only, with some absent. The sample consists of 70,000 or so clones, about nine tenths of them appearing once. Material for sequencing was peripheral blood. These receptor sequences come from a woman aged 18-35 years with acute or convalescent COVID-19. Both conserved end residues are part of each CDR3. For some rows the clone size is stated as once, few or many, or as a class when expanded; others skip it.

>TRBV7-2|-
CASSLPTNGYTF
>TRBV29-1|-
CSVGQGSSEAFF
>TRBV6-5|-
CASSSNRGVPEAFF
>TRBV6-5|once
CASSYAGETYEQYF
>TRBV7-2|-
CASSLMSSGGSYEQYF
>TRBV10-2|-
CASRFGTGLYF
>TRBV7-8|-
CASSPDRGSYNEQFF
>TRBV19|once
CASSRDSSTNEKLFF
>TRBV12-3/TRBV12-4|-
CASGTSGSYEQFF
>TRBV2|-
CASRIASGETQYF
>TRBV6-5|-
CASIRQGTDTGELFF
>TRBV6-2/TRBV6-3|few
CASSSGEQTGYTF
>TRBV14|-
CASSQTGQSPLHF
>TRBV28|-
CASKKAGAAYEQYF
>TRBV24-1|-
CATSQSTGLVETQYF
>TRBV7-9|once
CASKKTGGNTEAFF
>TRBV6-5|once
CASSYSPRLRDDTQYF
>TRBV27|once
CASSAGTGFTGANVLTF
>TRBV5-1|-
CASSIRQGRGTEAFF
>TRBV27|-
CASSALVPTDTQYF
>TRBV11-2|-
CASSEGAYEQYF
>TRBV11-2|-
CASRLGGGGETQYF
>TRBV11-2|few
CASSLLAGNTGELFF
>TRBV7-2|-
CASSLRQGSSYNSPLHF
>TRBV3-1/TRBV3-2|-
CASSLLGTKYEQYF
>TRBV7-2|-
CASSLAGGVGSPLHF
>TRBV6-1|-
CASSEVAGGMGNTQYF
>TRBV28|-
CASRLAQNQPQHF
>TRBV2|-
CASSEGLGGTQYF
>TRBV7-9|-
CASSLLAEMNTGELFF
>TRBV19|once
CASTPGPLNTEAFF
>TRBV2|-
CASSDWGVRNEKLFF
>TRBV11-2|-
CASSLGGGGNIQYF